Below are 23 T cell receptor beta chains sequenced from a single sample in a study of blood T cell repertoires in COVID-19. The data were produced by immunoSEQ multiplex PCR, yet TCRdb's version contains in-frame clones alone and is incomplete. The table has just over 65,000 clones, 75% to 90% seen once. The sample consisted of peripheral blood. Receptors were obtained from a young man with acute or convalescent COVID-19.

The rearrangement joins TRBV15 to TRBJ1-1; weak D call: TRBD1 (6 bases). This CDR3 spans 12 amino acids. V dropped 2 bases and J dropped 5 bases, with 6 bases sitting between them. The germline gives CDR1 LNHNV, CDR2 YYDKDF (reference sequence). CDR3 loop: CATSRQGTEAFF. The CDR3 bases are TGTGCCACCAGCAGACAGGGGACTGAAGCTTTCTTT.

The gene calls are TRBV30 and TRBJ2-7; possibly TRBD2 for D (6 bases). V lost 0 bases and J lost 3, with 9 bases in between. This CDR3 spans 13 amino acids. Germline CDR1 is GTSNPN and CDR2 is SVGIG (reference sequence). The CDR3 loop reads CAWSVGGNYEQYF. The DNA of the CDR3 is TGTGCCTGGAGTGTAGGAGGGAACTACGAGCAGTACTTC.

The rearrangement links TRBV19 to TRBJ2-1, with TRBD2 matching over 10 bases. Germline trimming cut 5 bases from V and 4 bases from J; bases unmatched to any gene: 8. This CDR3 is built from 16 residues. Germline-derived CDR1 and CDR2 are LNHDA and SQIVND (reference sequence). DNA for the CDR3: TGTGCCAGTAGTTCCTCTAGCGGGAGCCTGTACAATGAGCAGTTCTTC. It yields the protein CASSSSSGSLYNEQFF.

This rearrangement joins TRBV7-2 to TRBJ2-2, with D perhaps matching TRBD1 (6 bases). V lost 5 bases to trimming and J lost 1 base, with 8 bases between them. Germline CDR1 reads SGHTA; CDR2 reads FQGNSA. The CDR3 is 14 amino acids. The CDR3 sequence is CASSTDRNTGELFF. The CDR3 DNA reads as TGTGCCAGCAGCACGGACAGGAACACCGGGGAGCTGTTTTTT.

The gene calls are TRBV7-3 and TRBJ2-1; 15 positions match TRBD2. Trimming at V came to 5 bases and at J to 7 bases, leaving 15 bases not matched to a gene. Germline values: CDR1 SGHTA, CDR2 FQGTGA. The CDR3 covers 19 residues. The CDR3 coding sequence is TGTGCCAGCAGCCCAAACCGCCCGGGACTAGCGGGAGGTATGAATGAGCAGTTCTTC. It codes for CASSPNRPGLAGGMNEQFF.

CDR3 amino acids: CASSFVGRGLYDEQFF. The CDR3 nucleotides read TGCGCCAGCAGCTTTGTAGGCAGGGGGCTTTACGATGAGCAGTTCTTC. This chain connects TRBV5-1 to TRBJ2-1, with 8 bases that match TRBD1. The CDR3 runs 16 residues. Germline-derived CDR1 and CDR2 are SGHRS and YFSETQ. V dropped 2 bases and J dropped 8; count of bases not matched to a gene: 12. Supplemented by reference TRBV5-1 and TRBJ2-1, the full variable domain reads KAGVTQTPRYLIKTRGQQVTLSCSPISGHRSVSWYQQTPGQGLQFLFEYFSETQRNKGNFPGRFSGRQFSNSRSEMNVSTLELGDSALYLCASSFVGRGLYDEQFFGPGTRLTVL.

The chain combines TRBV5-6 with TRBJ2-1; maybe TRBD2 (6 bases). Per the germline V gene, CDR1 is SGHDT and CDR2 is YYEEEE. Trimming took 2 bases from V and 3 from J, leaving 15 bases between them. The CDR3 extends over 16 amino acids. The CDR3, as DNA: TGTGCCAGCAGCTTCTGGGCGGGACTTAGCTACAATGAGCAGTTCTTC. Translation gives CASSFWAGLSYNEQFF.

The chain carries TRBV19 and TRBJ2-1; weak D call: TRBD1 (6 bases). The CDR3 spans 12 residues. V was trimmed by 2 bases and J by 9 bases, leaving 8 bases between them. Germline V gives CDR1 LNHDA, CDR2 SQIVND (reference sequence). CDR3 DNA: TGTGCCAGTAGTATACAACAGGGTGAGCAGTTCTTC. It encodes CASSIQQGEQFF. The whole variable domain, remainder taken from reference TRBV19 and TRBJ2-1, is DGGITQSPKYLFRKEGQNVTLSCEQNLNHDAMYWYRQDPGQGLRLIYYSQIVNDFQKGDIAEGYSVSREKKESFPLTVTSAQKNPTAFYLCASSIQQGEQFFGPGTRLTVL.

CDR3 residues: CASGLAGGGQFF. DNA for the CDR3: TGTGCCAGCGGACTAGCGGGAGGTGGGCAGTTCTTC. This chain uses TRBV28 with TRBJ2-1; 14 bases agree with TRBD2. The V segment lost 8 bases and the J segment 12 bases; nucleotides outside the gene matches: 3. The CDR3 has 12 amino acids. Germline V gene lookup returns CDR1 MDHEN and CDR2 SYDVKM.

V usage is TRBV6-4 and J usage is TRBJ2-1; 12 positions agree with TRBD2. The V gene's germline CDR1 is MRHNA and CDR2 SNTAGT. The CDR3 totals 15 residues. After removal of 0 bases from V and 6 bases from J, the junction contained 0 bases not matched to a gene. CDR3 sequence reads: CASSDSTSGSNEQFF. CDR3 nucleotide sequence: TGTGCCAGCAGTGACTCGACTAGCGGGAGCAATGAGCAGTTCTTC.

The J gene is TRBJ2-1, the V gene TRBV6-5; D perhaps matches TRBD2 (5 bases). This CDR3 has 15 amino acids. The V gene's germline CDR1 is MNHEY and CDR2 SVGAGI. Deletions cut 6 bases from V and 2 bases from J, with 14 bases between. Written as DNA, the CDR3 is TGTGCCAGCAGCCCCGACGGGAACACCTACAATGAGCAGTTCTTC. Protein sequence: CASSPDGNTYNEQFF.

The chain employs TRBV6-5 and TRBJ1-5, with TRBD1 matching over 7 bases. J was trimmed by 6 bases and V by 6 bases; bases with no gene match: 2. Germline V gene data show CDR1 as MNHEY and CDR2 as SVGAGI. There are 12 residues in the CDR3. The CDR3 region has the DNA TGTGCCAGCAGAGGACAGGCTCAGCCCCAGCATTTT. Translated: CASRGQAQPQHF.

This chain uses TRBV7-8 with TRBJ2-3, with 8 bases matching TRBD1. The CDR3 has 15 residues. V dropped 5 bases and J dropped 5; count of bases not matched to a gene: 9. The V gene's germline CDR1 is SGHVS and CDR2 FQNEAQ. CDR3 residues: CASSLDRGAIDTQYF. The CDR3 bases are TGTGCCAGCAGCCTCGACAGGGGTGCGATAGATACGCAGTATTTT.

The rearrangement uses TRBV28 and TRBJ2-5; maybe TRBD2 (5 bases). Between the trimmed V and J ends, which lost 3 bases and 7 bases, there was a span of 12 bases. Germline CDR1 is MDHEN and CDR2 is SYDVKM. CDR3 length: 13 residues. This CDR3 is CASSFVGDGTQYF. The CDR3 nucleotides read TGTGCCAGCAGTTTTGTCGGGGATGGGACCCAGTACTTC.

The V gene is TRBV16, the J gene TRBJ2-3, with D maybe TRBD1 (6 bases). The CDR3 has 13 amino acids. Germline V gives CDR1 KGHSY, CDR2 FQNENV. The V and J ends lost 6 bases and 6 bases respectively, with 13 bases between them. CDR3 DNA: TGTGCCAGCAGTCCCCGGGACAAGGATACGCAGTATTTT. Translated: CASSPRDKDTQYF.

The chain recombines TRBV2 with TRBJ2-3; 7 positions match TRBD2. V lost 5 bases and J lost 2; bases outside the gene matches: 10. This CDR3 comprises 16 residues. Looked up from germline, CDR1 is SNHLY and CDR2 is FYNNEI. The CDR3 here is CASSYSTKRDTDTQYF. As DNA, the CDR3 is TGTGCCAGCAGTTACTCGACAAAGCGGGACACAGATACGCAGTATTTT.

The chain couples TRBV7-8 to TRBJ2-7; 7 bases match TRBD1. Germline V gene data show CDR1 as SGHVS and CDR2 as FQNEAQ. CDR3 size: 14 residues. Germline trimming cut 5 bases from V and 2 bases from J; bases unmatched to any gene: 6. The CDR3 DNA sequence: TGTGCCAGCAGCACACAGGGGACCACCTACGAGCAGTACTTC. Protein sequence: CASSTQGTTYEQYF.

This clone has a handful of counts. The chain uses TRBV11-2 and TRBJ2-1; TRBD2 aligns across 7 bases. V gave up 5 bases and J gave up 4 bases; unmatched junction bases: 8. Germline assignment: CDR1 SGHAT and CDR2 FQNNGV. This CDR3 contains 15 residues. The CDR3 sequence is CASSRLGAGYNEQFF. The CDR3 DNA sequence: TGTGCCAGCAGCCGCCTGGGAGCGGGGTACAATGAGCAGTTCTTC.

This clone is a singleton in its sample. This chain uses TRBV7-2 with TRBJ1-5, with 9 bases that match TRBD1. This CDR3 region has 15 residues. In germline, CDR1 is SGHTA, CDR2 FQGNSA. V gave up 4 bases and J gave up 4 bases; unmatched junction bases: 5. The CDR3 here is CASSWDRDLNQPQHF. The CDR3 DNA sequence: TGTGCCAGCAGCTGGGACAGGGATTTGAATCAGCCCCAGCATTTT.

The gene calls are TRBV28 and TRBJ2-1; 13 bases are a match to TRBD2. V was clipped by 7 bases and J by 7 bases; unmatched bases: 31. This CDR3 contains 23 residues. Germline V gives CDR1 MDHEN, CDR2 SYDVKM. CDR3 sequence: CASTSALGTAKTSGGFPANEQFF. The CDR3 nucleotides are TGTGCCAGCACCTCAGCACTCGGGACAGCTAAGACTAGCGGGGGGTTCCCGGCGAATGAGCAGTTCTTC.

J is TRBJ2-1 and V is TRBV6-5, with D perhaps TRBD2 (6 bases). This CDR3 comprises 14 residues. Germline V gene sequence: CDR1 MNHEY, CDR2 SVGAGI. The ends were cut back, 3 bases at V and 10 bases at J, with 16 bases in the middle. The CDR3 here is CASSYMYRGIEQFF. CDR3 bases: TGTGCCAGCAGTTATATGTATCGGGGGATCGAGCAGTTCTTC.

This rearrangement joins TRBV24-1 to TRBJ2-5; perhaps TRBD1 as D (6 bases). CDR1 is KGHDR and CDR2 is SFDVKD in the germline V gene. This CDR3 is built from 10 residues. The CDR3 spells CPQGGETQYF. CDR3 nucleotide sequence: TGTCCACAGGGTGGGGAGACCCAGTACTTC.

The gene calls are TRBV11-2 and TRBJ2-7; maybe TRBD1 (5 bases). Germline V CDR1 and CDR2: SGHAT, FQNNGV. The V gene lost 3 bases and the J gene lost 4 bases, with 25 bases spanning the gap. CDR3 length: 18 residues. The CDR3 spells CASSFELSLGREVYEQYF. As DNA, the CDR3 is TGTGCCAGCAGCTTTGAATTGAGTTTAGGCAGGGAAGTTTACGAGCAGTACTTC.